The present TCR beta chain was sequenced within a study of read filtering for tumor transcriptome and immune sequencing (dated by TCRdb to 2018 to 2021). About the study as a whole: Of the patients in the cohort, approximately 16 were male and around 15 were female, and their mean age was approximately 70 years, with a range of about 47 to 85. Under revised international staging, roughly 8 patients fell into R-ISS I, more than 15 into R-ISS II and roughly 7 into R-ISS III. Whole-transcriptome libraries were prepared with the TruSeq RNA Access Library Prep Kit after DNase treatment. Per sample, about 3.5 to 10.27 million TCR-region mapped reads were obtained with IR-seq, compared with only 85 to 1273 with RNA-seq. Using the same bone marrow samples, the study compared TCR repertoires obtained by targeted immune repertoire sequencing with those obtained by bulk whole-transcriptome sequencing. One of the main goals was to work out a read-filtering strategy for immune repertoire data, in particular whether clonotypes backed by only a single read should be removed.

Comment on this clonotype: There is no known antigen for this receptor. A much larger clone lies a single base off, so this may be a read error. A read error is likely, as this CDR3 ends without the conserved phenylalanine or tryptophan.

Each patient had bone marrow sampled at the time of active disease. Ficoll-Hypaque density gradient centrifugation was used to isolate bone marrow mononuclear cells. CD138-negative cells were obtained by negative selection after labeling with CD138 magnetic microbeads on a MACS separator, removing myeloma plasma cells. Purity of the isolated cells was checked by flow cytometry on an Attune NxT using CD138 antibodies. TRIzol reagent was used to extract total RNA, which was then quantified with a NanoDrop spectrophotometer. For each patient, paired RNA-seq and IR-seq were run on the CD138-negative bone marrow sample from that patient. V is clipped by 9 bases and J by 5 bases, and the sequence between their germline boundaries is 9 bases long. From its first to its last residue, the CDR3 has 12 amino acids. Of all the DNA, just the CDR3 is kept, 36 bases in frame from base 1. Taken from the germline V gene, the CDR1 and CDR2 loops are KGHDR and SFDVKD.

Starting from roughly 0.4 ug RNA, TCR libraries were constructed with the Immunoverse kit using molecular barcoded adaptors that cover the alpha/delta and beta/gamma chains. The same RNA used for transcriptome sequencing was used for TCR library preparation. Sequencing of the TCR libraries was done on an Illumina HiSeq 4000 with 2 x 150 cycles. As for the authors' bioinformatics: TCR reads were aligned to human V, D, J and C references and assembled into CDR3 clonotypes with MiXCR, including quality filtering and error correction. The tcR package in R was used to analyze clonotype counts and gene usage diversity. Raw mapping reads were checked after the RNA-seq reads had been mapped by STAR aligner version 2.5.3a onto the human GRCh37 genome. To test how sequencing depth affected the clonotypes detected, IR-seq fastq files were randomly downsampled with Seqtk 1.3. TCRdb trimmed public reads at Q25 via fastp, called clones via MiXCR and kept in-frame beta chains. Rows merge per CDR3 protein into single entries with the most common DNA and genes. TCRdb's processing, not the authors' own work, is the source of the V and J calls. Across this sample there are 100,000 to 150,000 distinct CDR3 sequences, with 13% seen only once. Approximately 8% of the sample is taken by the ten largest.

Points the paper makes about the study in general: Clonotypes were captured by IR-seq at much higher depth and more reliably than by RNA-seq, and smaller IR-seq throughput was sufficient for identification of most shared clonotypes. Single-read clonotypes made up 80% to 90% of clonotypes but only about 3.5% of total reads in IR-seq, compared with about 69% of clonotypes and 44.6% of reads in RNA-seq. When single-read clonotypes were removed, the proportions of shared clonotypes in IR-seq and RNA-seq correlated more strongly. The sorted CD138-negative fraction was composed of a mixed bone marrow immune population rather than of purified T cells.

The clonotype originates from a donor at least 40 years old with multiple myeloma. Sequenced input: a population of CD138-negative cells sorted from bone marrow. This specimen's cell subset or site label, interpreted: bone marrow mononuclear cells depleted of CD138+ plasma/myeloma cells by negative magnetic selection. The V and J genes are TRBV24-1 and TRBJ2-2; the D segment cannot be called with confidence. The CDR3 reads CATDAATGELFS. The bases are TGTGCCACCGATGCAGCTACCGGGGAGCTGTTTTCT.